A selection of T cell receptor beta chains follows, all from one sample in a study of T-cell memory formation after mild COVID-19. TCRdb reprocessed the 5' RACE reads via MiXCR and lists one record per CDR3 protein. The table lists around 390,000 distinct CDR3 sequences, more than 15% of them singletons, with 20% to 25% in the top ten. The specimen was PBMCs or a T cell subset sorted from them (not recorded which). The receptor source for this set is a man younger than 35 who had mild COVID-19 (a few samples of this study predate the infection). Cell type and time point are not known. CDR3s include the opening cysteine and the closing phenylalanine or tryptophan. The D gene is left open where the match is weak. The size field is filled for only some rows; it gives once, few, many or a size class.

d_call	cdr3_length	v_call	clone_size	j_call	cdr3_aa	cdr3_nt
-	12	TRBV7-2	many	TRBJ2-1	CASSLSRNEQFF	TGTGCCAGCAGCTTATCGCGGAATGAGCAGTTCTTC
-	12	TRBV6-5	few	TRBJ2-5	CASSHSEETQYF	TGTGCCAGCAGCCATAGCGAAGAGACCCAGTACTTC
-	13	TRBV29-1	-	TRBJ1-1	CSVLQGLNTEAFF	TGCAGCGTTTTACAGGGACTGAACACTGAAGCTTTCTTT
-	13	TRBV7-9	few	TRBJ2-7	CASSSGVRNEQYF	TGTGCCAGCAGCTCTGGGGTCCGGAACGAGCAGTACTTC
TRBD2	16	TRBV6-5	many	TRBJ2-2	CASRNPQRGNTGELFF	TGTGCCAGCAGAAATCCCCAGCGGGGAAACACCGGGGAGCTGTTTTTT
-	16	TRBV27	many	TRBJ2-2	CASSSRGDRITGELFF	TGTGCCAGCAGTTCGCGTGGAGACAGAATAACCGGGGAGCTGTTTTTT
-	17	TRBV7-2	few	TRBJ1-6	CASSLESVGAGNSPLHF	TGTGCCAGCAGCTTAGAATCGGTGGGGGCTGGGAATTCACCCCTCCACTTT
TRBD1	16	TRBV5-1	few	TRBJ1-1	CASSLPFDNRGTEAFF	TGCGCCAGCAGCTTGCCCTTTGACAACAGGGGCACTGAAGCTTTCTTT
-	12	TRBV6-2/TRBV6-3	-	TRBJ1-1	CASSWAHTEAFF	TGTGCCAGCAGTTGGGCCCACACTGAAGCTTTCTTT
TRBD2	12	TRBV6-6	-	TRBJ2-3	CASSWTSGTQYF	TGTGCCAGCAGCTGGACTAGTGGTACGCAGTATTTT
-	14	TRBV5-1	few	TRBJ2-1	CATNREGRGNEQFF	TGCGCCACAAACAGGGAAGGGAGAGGCAATGAGCAGTTCTTC
-	13	TRBV28	few	TRBJ2-2	CASSGAGTGELFF	TGTGCCAGCAGTGGGGCGGGCACCGGGGAGCTGTTTTTT
-	16	TRBV12-3/TRBV12-4	-	TRBJ2-1	CASSLGQSSSYNEQFF	TGTGCCAGCAGTTTAGGACAGTCGAGCTCCTACAATGAGCAGTTCTTC
-	16	TRBV4-3	once	TRBJ2-2	CASSHLGQIGTGELFF	TGCGCCAGCAGCCATTTAGGACAAATTGGCACCGGGGAGCTGTTTTTT
TRBD1	16	TRBV7-9	many	TRBJ1-1	CASSFLFPTGVLLAFF	TGTGCCAGCAGCTTTCTATTTCCCACAGGGGTCTTGCTTGCTTTCTTT
-	11	TRBV20-1	-	TRBJ2-1	CSAVSPREQFF	TGCAGTGCTGTTAGCCCCAGGGAGCAGTTCTTC
TRBD2	15	TRBV6-5	-	TRBJ2-3	CASRAPSGGTDTQYF	TGTGCCAGCAGGGCGCCTAGCGGGGGGACAGATACGCAGTATTTT
-	12	TRBV11-2	-	TRBJ2-5	CASSSPKETQYF	TGTGCCAGCAGCTCTCCGAAGGAGACCCAGTACTTC
-	15	TRBV7-2	-	TRBJ1-5	CASSAPGWGNQPQHF	TGTGCCAGCAGCGCACCAGGGTGGGGCAATCAGCCCCAGCATTTT
-	14	TRBV5-6	-	TRBJ2-3	CASTRGFRTDTQYF	TGTGCCAGCACCCGGGGGTTCCGCACAGATACGCAGTATTTT
TRBD1	11	TRBV2	few	TRBJ1-2	CASRQGDGYTF	TGTGCCAGCAGACAGGGGGATGGCTACACCTTC
-	15	TRBV7-2	-	TRBJ2-3	CASSPYGGSTDTQYF	TGTGCCAGCAGCCCATACGGGGGAAGCACAGATACGCAGTATTTT
TRBD2	16	TRBV7-3	once	TRBJ2-1	CASSLSLAGGIDEQFF	TGTGCCAGCAGCTTAAGCCTAGCGGGGGGTATTGATGAGCAGTTCTTC
-	14	TRBV20-1	few	TRBJ1-1	CSARLGGMNTEAFF	TGCAGTGCTAGGTTAGGTGGAATGAACACTGAAGCTTTCTTT
TRBD1	17	TRBV5-1	-	TRBJ1-6	CASSLGQGYRYNSPLHF	TGCGCCAGCAGCTTGGGACAGGGCTATCGGTATAATTCACCCCTCCACTTT
-	13	TRBV7-2	-	TRBJ2-1	CASSPRPDNEQFF	TGTGCCAGCAGCCCTAGACCCGACAATGAGCAGTTCTTC
-	12	TRBV20-1	-	TRBJ1-2	CSARDPNYGYTF	TGCAGTGCTAGGGACCCTAACTATGGCTACACCTTC
-	16	TRBV6-1	-	TRBJ2-5	CASSEQAPGGSETQYF	TGTGCCAGCAGTGAACAGGCTCCGGGGGGCTCGGAGACCCAGTACTTC
-	14	TRBV4-1	few	TRBJ1-4	CASSPPVWGEKLFF	TGCGCCAGCAGCCCCCCCGTTTGGGGCGAAAAACTGTTTTTT
TRBD2	17	TRBV9	-	TRBJ2-2	CASSVEAGGYYGGELFF	TGTGCCAGCAGCGTGGAAGCGGGGGGTTACTACGGCGGGGAGCTGTTTTTT
-	12	TRBV5-1	-	TRBJ2-1	CASSLQYDEQFF	TGCGCCAGCAGCTTGCAGTACGATGAGCAGTTCTTC
TRBD1	13	TRBV20-1	few	TRBJ1-2	CSAWGTGDDGYTF	TGCAGTGCGTGGGGGACAGGGGATGATGGCTACACCTTC
TRBD1	15	TRBV6-1	-	TRBJ2-7	CASGGQLLSSYEQYF	TGTGCCAGCGGGGGACAGCTTCTTAGCTCCTACGAGCAGTACTTC
TRBD2	15	TRBV9	-	TRBJ2-3	CASSVTGGFGDTQYF	TGTGCCAGCAGCGTTACGGGGGGGTTTGGAGATACGCAGTATTTT
TRBD2	13	TRBV20-1	few	TRBJ2-5	CSARTGGQETQYF	TGCAGTGCTAGAACGGGGGGACAAGAGACCCAGTACTTC
-	16	TRBV19	-	TRBJ2-7	CASSPSLGDIAYEQYF	TGTGCCAGTAGCCCTTCCCTCGGGGACATCGCCTACGAGCAGTACTTC
TRBD2	18	TRBV9	few	TRBJ2-1	CASSVRPSGGSTYNEQFF	TGTGCCAGCAGCGTACGGCCTAGCGGGGGGAGCACCTACAATGAGCAGTTCTTC
TRBD1	17	TRBV27	-	TRBJ1-2	CASSLYAGGDRGYGYTF	TGTGCCAGCAGTTTATACGCCGGCGGGGACAGGGGTTATGGCTACACCTTC
-	13	TRBV19	few	TRBJ2-2	CATKYRAGGELFF	TGTGCCACCAAGTACAGGGCGGGCGGGGAGCTGTTTTTT
-	15	TRBV7-2	-	TRBJ2-3	CASSLAIAYTDTQYF	TGTGCCAGCAGCTTAGCCATAGCGTACACAGATACGCAGTATTTT
-	14	TRBV7-3	-	TRBJ2-3	CASSLSPMGDTQYF	TGTGCCAGCAGCTTATCTCCCATGGGAGATACGCAGTATTTT
-	16	TRBV28	-	TRBJ1-2	CASRPSDGRLNYGYTF	TGTGCCAGCAGGCCTTCAGACGGAAGATTAAACTATGGCTACACCTTC
-	16	TRBV4-3	once	TRBJ1-3	CASSQDVESSGNTIYF	TGCGCCAGCAGCCAAGATGTAGAGAGCTCTGGAAACACCATATATTTT
-	14	TRBV5-1	few	TRBJ2-2	CASSYGGATGELFF	TGCGCCAGCAGTTATGGGGGTGCCACCGGGGAGCTGTTTTTT
TRBD1	15	TRBV7-8	-	TRBJ2-2	CASSPDRINTGELFF	TGTGCCAGCAGCCCGGACAGGATCAACACCGGGGAGCTGTTTTTT
-	12	TRBV12-3/TRBV12-4	few	TRBJ1-2	CASSTREDGYTF	TGTGCCAGCAGTACGAGGGAGGATGGCTACACCTTC
-	15	TRBV5-1	many	TRBJ2-2	CASALPGIEAGELFF	TGCGCCAGCGCATTGCCGGGAATAGAAGCCGGGGAGCTGTTTTTT